This TCR beta chain comes out of a study of blood T cells in healthy people across ages. About the study: About one barcoded beta molecule per two T cells came from capture by template switching. Study findings and constraints: Significant beta diversity loss was already apparent by age approximately 38, declining roughly linearly.

Remarks on this clonotype: Its specificity is unknown.

A second PCR of roughly 7 to 11 cycles used a sample-barcoded 5' primer and a J-beta primer mix. TCRdb called the 5' RACE reads again in MiXCR, with one record for every CDR3 protein. The sample holds 1,300,000 or so distinct CDR3 sequences, 45% to 70% seen once. J lost 0 bases, V lost 0 bases, and 14 bases had no gene match. The CDR3 length is 19 residues. Per germline, CDR1 SGHTA and CDR2 FQGNSA. Healthy Russian Caucasian donors spanned ages about 6 to 100 years. The chain recombines TRBV7-2 with TRBJ2-7, with 7 bases identical to TRBD1. The sequenced sample was blood. The receptor comes from a man younger than 35 in good health. In nucleotides, the CDR3 is TGTGCCAGCAGCTTAGCGTGGGACAGATTATCTCCCCTCTCCTACGAGCAGTACTTC. Protein product: CASSLAWDRLSPLSYEQYF.